The 28 T cell receptor beta chains in this list originate from one sample, sequenced in a study of blood T cell repertoires in COVID-19. Profiled with immunoSEQ multiplex PCR; TCRdb holds only in-frame clones, not every one. Here the sample spans under 300,000 clones, 86% being singletons. Source material: peripheral blood. These receptor sequences come from a woman aged 25-40 years with COVID-19, enrolled during active disease.

This CDR3 reads CASSPKAGTGGVTGELFF. The CDR3 DNA reads TGTGCCAGCAGCCCTAAGGCCGGGACAGGGGGCGTCACCGGGGAGCTGTTTTTT. The gene calls are TRBV7-9 and TRBJ2-2, with 12 bases identical to TRBD1. The CDR3 covers 18 residues. Germline V CDR1 and CDR2: SEHNR, FQNEAQ (reference sequence). After removal of 5 bases from V and 4 bases from J, the junction contained 11 bases not matched to a gene.

This clone has a single count. V and J are TRBV4-1 and TRBJ1-6, with D maybe TRBD1 (5 bases). V was clipped by 0 bases and J by 9 bases, with 12 bases between them. The CDR3 covers 15 residues. Germline CDR1 is MGHRA and CDR2 is YSYEKL. The CDR3 region has the DNA TGCGCCAGCAGCCAAGAAGTAAAGGGGATTTCACCCCTCCACTTT. Its translation is CASSQEVKGISPLHF.

The V gene is TRBV28, the J gene TRBJ1-2; 7 positions agree with TRBD1. Trimming removed 5 bases from V and 2 bases from J; junction bases left unmatched: 8. This CDR3 has 15 residues. The germline V gene has CDR1 MDHEN and CDR2 SYDVKM. This chain's CDR3 is CASSPGWTGNYGYTF. CDR3 sequence (DNA): TGTGCCAGCAGTCCCGGATGGACAGGCAACTATGGCTACACCTTC.

This rearrangement joins TRBV24-1 to TRBJ1-4; 8 bases fit TRBD1. Germline values: CDR1 KGHDR, CDR2 SFDVKD. This CDR3 spans 16 amino acids. With 4 bases clipped from V and 8 bases from J, the junction kept 11 bases outside the gene matches. CDR3 region: CATSDTRQGKKEKLFF. The CDR3, as DNA: TGTGCCACCAGTGACACTCGACAGGGGAAAAAGGAAAAACTGTTTTTT.

The rearrangement joins TRBV6-5 to TRBJ2-3, with 11 bases that match TRBD1. The CDR3 sequence is 13 residues long. The V gene's germline CDR1 is MNHEY and CDR2 SVGAGI. V gave up 6 bases and J gave up 4 bases; unmatched junction bases: 0. The CDR3 loop is CASRGQGADTQYF. CDR3 bases: TGTGCCAGCAGGGGACAGGGGGCAGATACGCAGTATTTT.

This clone was observed a few times. The CDR3 DNA reads as TGTGCCAGCAGGTCAGGACTGATGAACACTGAAGCTTTCTTT. It yields the protein CASRSGLMNTEAFF. The chain combines TRBV2 with TRBJ1-1; D not resolved. Trimming removed 6 bases from V and 0 bases from J, with 11 bases in between. The CDR3 length is 14 residues. CDR1 SNHLY and CDR2 FYNNEI come from the germline V gene. Combining the CDR3 with reference TRBV2 and TRBJ1-1 gives the whole variable domain EPEVTQTPSHQVTQMGQEVILRCVPISNHLYFYWYRQILGQKVEFLVSFYNNEISEKSEIFDDQFSVERPDGSNFTLKIRSTKLEDSAMYFCASRSGLMNTEAFFGQGTRLTVV.

The chain employs TRBV5-1 and TRBJ2-7; TRBD1 aligns across 7 bases. V gave up 0 bases and J gave up 0 bases; unmatched junction bases: 12. There are 18 residues in the CDR3. Germline-derived CDR1 and CDR2 are SGHRS and YFSETQ. CDR3 sequence: CASSLATAAWDSSYEQYF. The CDR3 DNA reads TGCGCCAGCAGCTTGGCCACCGCAGCCTGGGACAGCTCCTACGAGCAGTACTTC.

This clone was observed at least ten times. The rearrangement uses TRBV5-6 and TRBJ1-2; 11 bases align to TRBD1. The V segment lost 3 bases and the J segment 8 bases; nucleotides outside the gene matches: 6. The germline V gene has CDR1 SGHDT and CDR2 YYEEEE. This CDR3 is 14 amino acids long. CDR3 nucleotide sequence: TGTGCCAGCAGCTCGGGACAGGGGGTAGAGGGCTACACCTTC. Encoded protein: CASSSGQGVEGYTF.

The rearrangement uses TRBV28 and TRBJ1-2; TRBD1 matches at 8 bases. Germline values: CDR1 MDHEN, CDR2 SYDVKM. The CDR3 has 16 residues. J gave up 4 bases and V 7 bases, and 14 bases lay outside the gene matches. The CDR3 region is CASTFGGTGSVYGYTF. CDR3 nucleotide sequence: TGTGCCAGCACCTTCGGCGGGACAGGATCCGTCTATGGCTACACCTTC.

V gene TRBV3-1 (or the pseudogene TRBV3-2) combines with J gene TRBJ2-7, with 9 bases fitting TRBD1. J lost 3 bases, V lost 2 bases, and 11 bases had no gene match. Looked up from germline, CDR1 is LGHDT and CDR2 is YNNKEL (reference sequence). This CDR3 is 17 amino acids long. The CDR3 sequence: CASSQLEATGGHYEQYF. For the CDR3, the DNA is TGTGCCAGCAGCCAATTAGAGGCGACAGGGGGGCACTACGAGCAGTACTTC.

V usage is TRBV5-4 and J usage is TRBJ1-6, with 9 nucleotides matching TRBD1. The CDR3 loop spans 17 amino acids. Germline CDR1 reads SGHNT; CDR2 reads YYREEE (reference sequence). Losses at the gene ends were 2 bases for V and 7 bases for J; bases not matched to a gene: 10. The CDR3 spells CASSLGPRDRENSPLHF. DNA for the CDR3: TGTGCCAGCAGCTTAGGACCCCGGGACAGGGAAAATTCACCCCTCCACTTT.

This chain links TRBV4-1 with TRBJ2-3; possibly TRBD2 for D (6 bases). The CDR3 extends over 14 amino acids. V lost 2 bases and J lost 5, with 11 bases in between. Germline CDR1 and CDR2: MGHRA and YSYEKL. As DNA, the CDR3 is TGCGCCAGCAGCCAAAGTTTAGCGGAAGATACGCAGTATTTT. It encodes CASSQSLAEDTQYF.

V gene TRBV30 combines with J gene TRBJ2-2; D possibly corresponds to TRBD2 (6 bases). V was cut by 3 bases and J by 5 bases, with 10 bases left in between. The germline V gene has CDR1 GTSNPN and CDR2 SVGIG (reference sequence). The CDR3 has 13 residues. The CDR3 DNA follows: TGTGCCTGGAGGGAGGCGGGGACCGGGGAGCTGTTTTTT. This translates into CAWREAGTGELFF.

The rearrangement joins TRBV6-5 to TRBJ1-5; tentatively, D is TRBD1 (5 bases). There are 13 residues in the CDR3. Germline CDR1 reads MNHEY; CDR2 reads SVGAGI. The V end was cut by 5 bases, the J end by 4 bases, with 9 bases between. Here the CDR3 DNA reads TGTGCCAGCAGTCAGACAGCGAATCAGCCCCAGCATTTT. The encoded protein is CASSQTANQPQHF.

The chain joins TRBV7-7 to TRBJ2-1; 11 bases agree with TRBD2. Germline assignment: CDR1 SSHAT and CDR2 FNYEAQ (reference sequence). V was clipped by 5 bases and J by 7 bases; unmatched bases: 7. The CDR3 runs 15 residues. This CDR3 is CASSPTSGETNEQFF. The CDR3 coding sequence is TGTGCCAGCAGCCCGACTAGCGGGGAGACGAATGAGCAGTTCTTC.

The chain joins TRBV7-9 to TRBJ2-5; the match to TRBD2 covers 10 bases. Germline lookup yields CDR1 SEHNR and CDR2 FQNEAQ (reference sequence). The CDR3 is 15 amino acids. V was pared by 3 bases and J by 5 bases, with 6 bases of the junction left unmatched. CDR3 nucleotides: TGTGCCAGCAGCTTCGGACTAGCGGACGCGGAGACCCAGTACTTC. This sequence encodes CASSFGLADAETQYF.

This chain links TRBV20-1 with TRBJ1-2; no definite D call. The ends were cut back, 3 bases at V and 1 base at J, with 9 bases in the middle. Per germline, CDR1 DFQATT and CDR2 SNEGSKA (reference sequence). This CDR3 has 13 amino acids. CDR3 nucleotide sequence: TGCAGTGCTAGTCTCCAGTTTAACTATGGCTACACCTTC. Translated: CSASLQFNYGYTF.

J is TRBJ2-5 and V is TRBV3-1 (or the pseudogene TRBV3-2); a possible D gene is TRBD2 (6 bases). This CDR3 is 12 amino acids long. The V gene lost 3 bases and the J gene lost 7 bases, with 9 bases spanning the gap. In germline, CDR1 is LGHDT, CDR2 YNNKEL (reference sequence). The CDR3 DNA reads as TGTGCCAGCAGCCACCTCGGGGGGACCCAGTACTTC. Translation gives CASSHLGGTQYF.

CDR3 bases: TGTGCCAGCAGAGAGGATCCTCCCGAAGCTTTCTTT. The encoded protein is CASREDPPEAFF. The gene calls are TRBV11-2 and TRBJ1-1; D remains unclear. Germline lookup yields CDR1 SGHAT and CDR2 FQNNGV. The length of the CDR3 is 12 residues. V was cut by 6 bases and J by 8 bases, with 13 bases left in between.

The chain carries TRBV5-1 and TRBJ2-1; D gene uncertain. Germline assignment: CDR1 SGHRS and CDR2 YFSETQ. The CDR3 length is 17 residues. V dropped 4 bases and J dropped 0 bases, with 17 bases sitting between them. CDR3 sequence (DNA): TGCGCCAGCAGCCCATACTACGAGCGCTCCTCCTACAATGAGCAGTTCTTC. As protein: CASSPYYERSSYNEQFF.

The V call is TRBV15, the J call TRBJ2-7; TRBD1 aligns across 7 bases. Germline assignment: CDR1 LNHNV and CDR2 YYDKDF (reference sequence). V lost 6 bases and J lost 4; bases outside the gene matches: 9. The CDR3 loop spans 14 amino acids. The CDR3 sequence is CATRDLTGSYEQYF. As DNA, the CDR3 is TGTGCCACCAGAGATTTGACAGGGAGTTACGAGCAGTACTTC.

V is TRBV7-6 and J is TRBJ1-4; the D gene is possibly TRBD1 (6 bases). V was shortened by 2 bases and J by 7 bases, with 17 bases between the two germline ends. Germline assignment: CDR1 SGHVS and CDR2 FNYEAQ. The CDR3 has 16 amino acids. CDR3 in amino acids: CASSLMADSSVEKLFF. The CDR3 DNA reads TGTGCCAGCAGCTTAATGGCGGACAGTTCGGTTGAAAAACTGTTTTTT.

The genes are TRBV4-2 and TRBJ2-4; 7 bases are shared with TRBD1. Trimming removed 3 bases from V and 4 bases from J; junction bases left unmatched: 0. The CDR3 has 13 residues. Germline V gene lookup returns CDR1 LGHNA and CDR2 YNFKEQ. The CDR3 nucleotides are TGTGCCAGCAGCCAGACAGGGAAAAACATTCAGTACTTC. Translation: CASSQTGKNIQYF.

This chain joins TRBV10-1 and TRBJ2-7; a possible D gene is TRBD2 (5 bases). The CDR3 has 15 residues. Germline CDR1 is WNHNN and CDR2 is SYGVQD (reference sequence). Trimming stripped 3 bases from V and 3 bases from J, with 15 bases between. CDR3 sequence (DNA): TGCGCCAGCAGTGATTCGAACTCGGGGTTCTACGAGCAGTACTTC. Its protein product is CASSDSNSGFYEQYF.

The chain couples TRBV19 to TRBJ2-1, with a tentative D call TRBD2 (5 bases). Deletions cut 3 bases from V and 3 bases from J, with 6 bases between. Germline V gives CDR1 LNHDA, CDR2 SQIVND (reference sequence). This CDR3 region has 13 residues. The CDR3 DNA sequence: TGTGCCAGTAGTATCGGGGTCTACAATGAGCAGTTCTTC. This translates into CASSIGVYNEQFF.

The chain carries TRBV5-1 and TRBJ1-1; D unclear. Germline V gene lookup returns CDR1 SGHRS and CDR2 YFSETQ. The CDR3 has 13 amino acids. V shed 0 bases and J shed 1 base, with 4 bases lying between them. The CDR3 is CASSLGANTEAFF. The CDR3, as DNA: TGCGCCAGCAGCTTGGGCGCGAACACTGAAGCTTTCTTT.

This clone was picked up one time. V usage is TRBV6-4 and J usage is TRBJ2-3; 7 positions agree with TRBD2. V was clipped by 1 base and J by 4 bases; unmatched bases: 2. Germline values: CDR1 MRHNA, CDR2 SNTAGT. CDR3 size: 14 residues. CDR3 residues: CASSDWEGADTQYF. CDR3 sequence (DNA): TGTGCCAGCAGTGACTGGGAGGGTGCAGATACGCAGTATTTT.

The chain is built from TRBV2 and TRBJ2-2; tentative D call: TRBD2 (6 bases). Germline V gives CDR1 SNHLY, CDR2 FYNNEI. The CDR3 extends over 14 amino acids. Deletions cut 3 bases from V and 6 bases from J, with 11 bases between. The CDR3 spells CASSDWEEAGELFF. The CDR3 nucleotides are TGTGCCAGCAGTGACTGGGAGGAAGCCGGGGAGCTGTTTTTT.